This TCR beta chain was profiled in a study of T cells in Graves' hyperthyroidism and ophthalmopathy. Study-wide findings and caveats: In the analysis, a 13 V-J model separated ophthalmopathy from stable hyperthyroidism.

Researchers took RNA transcripts and amplified the TCR beta CDR3 regions from them. The TCR CDR3 first-round RT-PCR relied on the HTBI primer set. TCRdb re-analysed the multiplex PCR reads in MiXCR, keeping a single row per CDR3 protein. The table shows more than 350,000 distinct CDR3 sequences, with roughly 17% occurring only once. Worth noting for this clonotype: Its cognate antigen is unknown.

Trimming pared 1 base from V and 4 bases from J, leaving 19 bases between. CDR3 length equals 17 residues. Germline CDR1 is MGHRA and CDR2 is YSYEKL. This sequence was found in a woman aged 30 to 39 with Graves' hyperthyroidism that later progressed to Graves' ophthalmopathy. This chain links TRBV4-1 with TRBJ1-1; D uncertain. Input material: blood. In DNA, the CDR3 is TGCGCCAGCAGCCAAGTTATGGCGAGGGCGGTCGGCACTGAAGCTTTCTTT. It encodes CASSQVMARAVGTEAFF.